The 9 T cell receptor beta chains given below trace back to one sample, sequenced in a study of cytomegalovirus exposure and HLA in healthy donors. The primer mix had 60 Vbeta and 13 Jbeta primers. Data came from immunoSEQ multiplex PCR; TCRdb stores just in-frame clones and leaves some out. The clone table shows about 160,000 clones, with the ten largest holding 1.3%. The sample comprised PBMCs. These receptors were obtained from a woman aged 55-69 years in good health and CMV-seronegative.

V and J are TRBV2 and TRBJ2-7; 10 nucleotides line up with TRBD1. Germline V gene lookup returns CDR1 SNHLY and CDR2 FYNNEI. The V gene end was trimmed by 5 bases and the J gene end by 0 bases; junction bases not matched to a gene: 4. The CDR3 runs to 15 residues. CDR3 amino acids: CASSPGQGGSYEQYF. In nucleotides, the CDR3 is TGTGCCAGCAGTCCTGGACAGGGGGGCTCCTACGAGCAGTACTTC.

The V and J genes are TRBV2 and TRBJ2-3, with D maybe TRBD2 (6 bases). The CDR3 loop spans 14 amino acids. CDR1 is SNHLY and CDR2 is FYNNEI in the germline V gene. The ends were cut back, 6 bases at V and 5 bases at J, with 15 bases in the middle. The CDR3 sequence is CASRASASRDTQYF. CDR3 DNA: TGTGCCAGCAGGGCTAGCGCAAGTAGAGATACGCAGTATTTT.

The chain couples TRBV19 to TRBJ1-2; possibly TRBD1 for D (6 bases). Germline V lookup: CDR1 LNHDA, CDR2 SQIVND (reference sequence). The CDR3 sequence is 15 residues long. Trimming cost V 8 bases and J 2 bases, with 18 bases left between them. The CDR3 loop reads CASLRTAYLNYGYTF. The CDR3 bases are TGTGCCAGTTTGCGGACAGCTTACCTCAACTATGGCTACACCTTC.

J is TRBJ1-6 and V is TRBV5-1; weak D call: TRBD1 (6 bases). V gave up 1 base and J gave up 8 bases, with 13 bases separating them. CDR3 length: 15 residues. Germline V gene lookup returns CDR1 SGHRS and CDR2 YFSETQ. The CDR3 reads CASSLLQGLDSPLHF. CDR3 nucleotide sequence: TGCGCCAGCAGCTTGTTACAGGGTCTGGATTCACCCCTCCACTTT.

The chain has TRBV19 and TRBJ1-1, with a tentative D call TRBD1 (5 bases). CDR3 size: 13 residues. Germline CDR1 LNHDA, CDR2 SQIVND (reference sequence). V gave up 4 bases and J gave up 1 base, with 7 bases separating them. For the CDR3, the DNA is TGTGCCAGTAGTAGCCAGGGGAACACTGAAGCTTTCTTT. Encoded protein: CASSSQGNTEAFF.

CDR3 sequence: CASTVDRDNEQFF. The CDR3 DNA sequence: TGTGCCAGCACCGTGGACAGGGACAATGAGCAGTTCTTC. The chain carries TRBV7-2 and TRBJ2-1; 8 bases fit TRBD1. Trimming cost V 7 bases and J 5 bases; bases outside gene matches: 4. Germline assignment: CDR1 SGHTA and CDR2 FQGNSA. This CDR3 is built from 13 residues. Together with reference TRBV7-2 and TRBJ2-1, the CDR3 gives the full variable domain: GAGVSQSPSNKVTEKGKDVELRCDPISGHTALYWYRQSLGQGLEFLIYFQGNSAPDKSGLPSDRFSAERTGGSVSTLTIQRTQQEDSAVYLCASTVDRDNEQFFGPGTRLTVL.

The genes are TRBV4-2 and TRBJ2-3, with 8 bases that match TRBD2. From germline, CDR1 is LGHNA and CDR2 YNFKEQ. After removal of 4 bases from V and 0 bases from J, the junction contained 12 bases not matched to a gene. The CDR3 has 18 amino acids. CDR3 sequence: CASSRNSESGGSTDTQYF. Written as DNA, the CDR3 is TGTGCCAGCAGCCGGAATTCCGAAAGCGGGGGAAGCACAGATACGCAGTATTTT.

Concerning this clone: Other nucleotide sequences in the sample specify the same CDR3. The chain links TRBV7-8 to TRBJ1-2, with 7 bases fitting TRBD1. The junction had 9 bases not matched to a gene; V was cut back by 5 bases and J by 3 bases. The CDR3 contains 15 residues. CDR1 and CDR2 (germline): SGHVS, FQNEAQ. The CDR3 spells CASSVGQSTHYGYTF. The CDR3 nucleotides read TGTGCCAGCAGCGTGGGACAGTCGACCCACTATGGCTACACCTTC.

The CDR3 DNA sequence: TGTGCCAGCAGCCCGGGACTGGGGAATGAAAAACTGTTTTTT. This gives the protein CASSPGLGNEKLFF. The V gene is TRBV7-6, the J gene TRBJ1-4; TRBD1 might be the D (5 bases). The CDR3 is 14 residues long. V lost 5 bases and J 5 bases, leaving 12 bases between the germline ends. Germline CDR1 reads SGHVS; CDR2 reads FNYEAQ. The entire variable domain, with the rest obtained from reference TRBV7-6 and TRBJ1-4, is as follows: GAGVSQSPRYKVTKRGQDVALRCDPISGHVSLYWYRQALGQGPEFLTYFNYEAQQDKSGLPNDRFSAERPEGSISTLTIQRTEQRDSAMYRCASSPGLGNEKLFFGSGTQLSVL.